These T cell receptor beta chains were read from a single sample in a study of blood T cell repertoires in COVID-19. The method was immunoSEQ multiplex PCR; TCRdb's version includes in-frame clones alone and lacks a portion of them. This repertoire shows 55,000 to 75,000 clones, around 79% found once; its top ten account for approximately 3.4%. Specimen: peripheral blood. Receptors were obtained from a man aged 55 to 70 with acute or convalescent COVID-19. Each CDR3 is given without its conserved first and last residue. Clone size is not always given. Where it is, it says once, few, many or a class for expanded clones.

j_gene	abundance	v_gene	CDR3aa
TRBJ1-2	-	TRBV3-1/TRBV3-2	ASSQNRDRSHYGYT
TRBJ2-1	few	TRBV28	ASSANSGTYNEQF
TRBJ1-2	-	TRBV28	ASSFGDRPEYGYT
TRBJ2-7	-	TRBV18	ASSPLSSGRPYEQY
TRBJ1-5	-	TRBV9	ASSPTGTGVNQPQH
TRBJ1-3	-	TRBV12-3/TRBV12-4	ASSFAENTIY
TRBJ2-7	-	TRBV7-9	ASSYSAGVIYEQY
TRBJ1-1	many	TRBV2	ASTRSMNTEAF
TRBJ1-1	-	TRBV11-2	ASSLAGQWNTEAF
TRBJ2-1	few	TRBV16	ASSPSLAGGPDEQF
TRBJ1-5	-	TRBV28	ASGSMGEYSNQPQH
TRBJ1-4	-	TRBV11-2	ASTLTGVGEKLF
TRBJ2-5	-	TRBV5-5	ASSSRTGEETQY
TRBJ2-1	-	TRBV5-1	ASSLVRETQDNEQF
TRBJ2-7	-	TRBV12-3/TRBV12-4	ASVGRSSYEQY
TRBJ1-5	-	TRBV28	ASSLVGRGNQPQH
TRBJ1-2	-	TRBV29-1	SVEDSLRYDGYT
TRBJ1-5	once	TRBV19	ASSIGRSSNQPQH
TRBJ2-3	-	TRBV15	ATNDPSFSTQY
TRBJ2-7	-	TRBV6-2/TRBV6-3	ASSERSEQY
TRBJ2-7	-	TRBV29-1	SVEDRYNYEQY
TRBJ2-1	few	TRBV11-3	ASSYRAGNEQF
TRBJ1-6	-	TRBV5-1	ASSPAGQSNSPLH
TRBJ2-1	-	TRBV4-3	ASSQDWRTGEQF
TRBJ2-1	-	TRBV10-3	AISESMGGSDEQF